This TCR beta chain was observed in a study of T cells after yellow fever vaccination. Trimming removed 5 bases at V and 1 base at J, with 14 bases between. CDR3 length equals 15 residues. Germline CDR1 reads SGHVS; CDR2 reads FQNEAQ. TCRdb called the 5' RACE reads again in MiXCR, with one record for every CDR3 protein. The sample comprises around 180,000 distinct CDR3 sequences, about 6% of which are singletons, and approximately 3% rests with the top ten. General study findings and limits: FACS-sorted repertoires might harbor abundant contaminating clonotypes from the bulk population.

This clonotype was seen more than once but under ten times. Its antigen remains unidentified. The gene calls are TRBV7-8 and TRBJ1-1; no clear D gene. The sample here was CD4+ T cells sorted from PBMCs, taken on the day of the first yellow fever vaccination. This receptor was taken from a man aged 18 to 35 who received the YFV17D yellow fever vaccine. This CDR3 reads CASSPLRAGNTEAFF. Written as DNA, the CDR3 is TGTGCCAGCAGCCCTCTTAGAGCGGGGAACACTGAAGCTTTCTTT.